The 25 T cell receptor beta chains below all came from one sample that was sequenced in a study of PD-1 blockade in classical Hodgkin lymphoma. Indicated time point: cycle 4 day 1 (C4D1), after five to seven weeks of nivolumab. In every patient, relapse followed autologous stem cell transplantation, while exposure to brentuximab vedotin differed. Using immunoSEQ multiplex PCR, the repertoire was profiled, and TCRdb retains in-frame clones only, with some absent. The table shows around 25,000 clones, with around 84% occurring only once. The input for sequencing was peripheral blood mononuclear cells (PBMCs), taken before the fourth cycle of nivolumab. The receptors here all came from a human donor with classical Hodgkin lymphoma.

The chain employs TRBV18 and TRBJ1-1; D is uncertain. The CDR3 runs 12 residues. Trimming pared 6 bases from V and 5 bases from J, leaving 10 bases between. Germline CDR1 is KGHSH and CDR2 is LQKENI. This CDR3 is CASSEGRTEAFF. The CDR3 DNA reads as TGTGCCAGCTCCGAGGGAAGAACTGAAGCTTTCTTT.

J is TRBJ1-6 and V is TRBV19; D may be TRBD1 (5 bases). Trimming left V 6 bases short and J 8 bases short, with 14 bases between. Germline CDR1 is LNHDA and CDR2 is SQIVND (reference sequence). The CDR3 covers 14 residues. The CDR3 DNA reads TGTGCCAGTAGATATCGGGGGTATGATTCACCCCTCCACTTT. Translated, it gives CASRYRGYDSPLHF. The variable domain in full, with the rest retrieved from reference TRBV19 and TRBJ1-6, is DGGITQSPKYLFRKEGQNVTLSCEQNLNHDAMYWYRQDPGQGLRLIYYSQIVNDFQKGDIAEGYSVSREKKESFPLTVTSAQKNPTAFYLCASRYRGYDSPLHFGNGTRLTVT.

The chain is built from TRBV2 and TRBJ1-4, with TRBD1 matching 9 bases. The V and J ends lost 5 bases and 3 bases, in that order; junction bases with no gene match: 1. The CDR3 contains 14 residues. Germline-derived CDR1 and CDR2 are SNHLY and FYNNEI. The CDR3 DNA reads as TGTGCCAGCAGTCGACAGGGGGCTAATGAAAAACTGTTTTTT. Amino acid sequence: CASSRQGANEKLFF.

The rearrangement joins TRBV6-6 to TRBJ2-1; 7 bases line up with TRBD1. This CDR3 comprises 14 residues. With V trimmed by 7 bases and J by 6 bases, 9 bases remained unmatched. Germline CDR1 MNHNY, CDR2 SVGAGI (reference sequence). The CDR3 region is CASIRDRAVNEQFF. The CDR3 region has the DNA TGTGCCAGCATAAGAGACAGGGCGGTCAATGAGCAGTTCTTC.

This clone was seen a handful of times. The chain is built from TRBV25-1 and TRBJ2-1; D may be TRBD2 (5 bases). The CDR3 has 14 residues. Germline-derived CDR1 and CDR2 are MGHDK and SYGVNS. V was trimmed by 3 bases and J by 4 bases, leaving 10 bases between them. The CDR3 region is CASSDGAVYNEQFF. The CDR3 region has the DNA TGTGCCAGCAGTGATGGAGCGGTGTACAATGAGCAGTTCTTC.

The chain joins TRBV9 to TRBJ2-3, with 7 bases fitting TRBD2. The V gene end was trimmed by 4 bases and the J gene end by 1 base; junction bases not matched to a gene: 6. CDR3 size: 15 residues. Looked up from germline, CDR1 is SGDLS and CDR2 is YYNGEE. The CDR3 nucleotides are TGTGCCAGCAGCCTCTGGGGAGGGGGCACAGATACGCAGTATTTT. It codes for CASSLWGGGTDTQYF.

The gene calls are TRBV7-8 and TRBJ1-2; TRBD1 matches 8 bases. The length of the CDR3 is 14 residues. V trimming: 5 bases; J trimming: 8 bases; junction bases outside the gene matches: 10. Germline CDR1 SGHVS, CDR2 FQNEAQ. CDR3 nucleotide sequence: TGTGCCAGCAGCGCAGGGGGCGGCAACGGGGGCTACACCTTC. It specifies CASSAGGGNGGYTF.

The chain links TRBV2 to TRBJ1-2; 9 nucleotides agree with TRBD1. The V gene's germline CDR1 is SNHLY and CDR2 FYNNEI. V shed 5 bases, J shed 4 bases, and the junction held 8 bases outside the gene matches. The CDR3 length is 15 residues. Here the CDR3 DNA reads TGTGCCAGCAGTAACAGGGGGCTCTTCCCCTATGGCTACACCTTC. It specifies CASSNRGLFPYGYTF.

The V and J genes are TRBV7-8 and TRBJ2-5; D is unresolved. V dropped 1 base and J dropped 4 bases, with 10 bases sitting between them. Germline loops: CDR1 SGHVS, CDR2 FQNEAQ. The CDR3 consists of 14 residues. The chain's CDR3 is CASSLGGSGETQYF. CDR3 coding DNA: TGTGCCAGCAGCTTAGGAGGTTCTGGAGAGACCCAGTACTTC.

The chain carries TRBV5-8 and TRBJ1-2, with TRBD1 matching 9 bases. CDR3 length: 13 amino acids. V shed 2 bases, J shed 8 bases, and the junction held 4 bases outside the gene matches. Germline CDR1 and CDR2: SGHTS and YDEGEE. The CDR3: CASSFGTGQGYTF. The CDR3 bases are TGTGCCAGCAGCTTCGGGACAGGGCAAGGCTACACCTTC.

CDR3 sequence (DNA): TGCGCCAGCAGTGCCGGGCTGGGAGGCTATGGCTACACCTTC. Amino acid sequence: CASSAGLGGYGYTF. The chain recombines TRBV10-2 with TRBJ1-2; D gene unclear. V lost 4 bases, J lost 4 bases, and 13 bases lay in between. Germline CDR1 is WSHSY and CDR2 is SAAADI. The CDR3 extends over 14 amino acids.

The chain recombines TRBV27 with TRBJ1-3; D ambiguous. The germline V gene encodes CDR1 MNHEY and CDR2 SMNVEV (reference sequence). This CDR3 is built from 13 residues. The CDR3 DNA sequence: TGTGATCCCGAGGGTCAGGTCCGAAACACCATATATTTT. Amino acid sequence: CDPEGQVRNTIYF.

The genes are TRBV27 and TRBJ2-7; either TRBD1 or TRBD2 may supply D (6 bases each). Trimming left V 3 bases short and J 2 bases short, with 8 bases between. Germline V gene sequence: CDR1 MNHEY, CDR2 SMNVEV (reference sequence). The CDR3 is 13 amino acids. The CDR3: CASSFRGAYEQYF. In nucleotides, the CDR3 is TGTGCCAGCAGTTTTAGGGGGGCCTACGAGCAGTACTTC.

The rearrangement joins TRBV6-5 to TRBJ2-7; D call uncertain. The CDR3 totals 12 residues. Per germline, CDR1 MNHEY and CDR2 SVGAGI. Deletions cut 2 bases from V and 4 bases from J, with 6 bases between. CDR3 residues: CASSYAAYEQYF. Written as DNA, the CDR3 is TGTGCCAGCAGTTACGCAGCGTACGAGCAGTACTTC.

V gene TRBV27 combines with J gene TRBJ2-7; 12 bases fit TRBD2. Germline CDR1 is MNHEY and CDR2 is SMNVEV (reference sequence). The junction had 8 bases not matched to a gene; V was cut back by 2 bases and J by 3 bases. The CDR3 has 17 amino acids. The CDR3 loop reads CASSLIGTSGRSYEQYF. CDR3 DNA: TGTGCCAGCAGTTTAATCGGCACTAGCGGGAGGAGCTACGAGCAGTACTTC.

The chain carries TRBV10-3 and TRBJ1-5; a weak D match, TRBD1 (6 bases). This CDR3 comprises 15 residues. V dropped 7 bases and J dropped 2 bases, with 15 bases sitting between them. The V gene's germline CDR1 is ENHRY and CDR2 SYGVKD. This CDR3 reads CAIKSSGAGNQPQHF. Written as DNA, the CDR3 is TGTGCCATCAAGTCATCGGGGGCGGGCAATCAGCCCCAGCATTTT.

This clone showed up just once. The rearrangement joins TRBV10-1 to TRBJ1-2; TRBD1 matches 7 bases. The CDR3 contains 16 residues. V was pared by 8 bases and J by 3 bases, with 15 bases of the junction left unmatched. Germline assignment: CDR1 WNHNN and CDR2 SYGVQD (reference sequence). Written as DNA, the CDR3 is TGCGCCAGCGGTTACAGGGGCGGGGGTATGGACTATGGCTACACCTTC. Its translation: CASGYRGGGMDYGYTF.

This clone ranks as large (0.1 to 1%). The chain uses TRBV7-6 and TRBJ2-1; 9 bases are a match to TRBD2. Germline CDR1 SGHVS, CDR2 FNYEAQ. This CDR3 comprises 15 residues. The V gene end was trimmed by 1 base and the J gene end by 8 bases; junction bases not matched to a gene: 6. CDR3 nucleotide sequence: TGTGCCAGCAGCTTAGGAGCGGGAGGTACCTATGAGCAGTTCTTC. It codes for CASSLGAGGTYEQFF. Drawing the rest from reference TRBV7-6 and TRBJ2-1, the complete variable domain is GAGVSQSPRYKVTKRGQDVALRCDPISGHVSLYWYRQALGQGPEFLTYFNYEAQQDKSGLPNDRFSAERPEGSISTLTIQRTEQRDSAMYRCASSLGAGGTYEQFFGPGTRLTVL.

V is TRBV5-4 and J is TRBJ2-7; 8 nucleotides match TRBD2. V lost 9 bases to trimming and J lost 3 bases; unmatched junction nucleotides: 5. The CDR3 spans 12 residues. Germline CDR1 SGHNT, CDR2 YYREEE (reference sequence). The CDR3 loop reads CATRGGDYEQYF. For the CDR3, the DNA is TGTGCCACCCGGGGGGGCGACTACGAGCAGTACTTC.

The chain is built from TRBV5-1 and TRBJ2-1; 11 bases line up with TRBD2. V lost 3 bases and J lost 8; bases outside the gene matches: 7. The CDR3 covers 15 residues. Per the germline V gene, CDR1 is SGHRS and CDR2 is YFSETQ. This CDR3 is CASSSVAGGLDEQFF. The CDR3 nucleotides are TGCGCCAGCAGCTCAGTAGCGGGGGGGCTAGATGAGCAGTTCTTC.

The CDR3 nucleotides read TGTGCCAGCAGTCCCCGGGCGGTTGGGAGCAATCAGCCCCAGCATTTT. Translation gives CASSPRAVGSNQPQHF. This chain joins TRBV2 and TRBJ1-5; D is ambiguous. Looked up from germline, CDR1 is SNHLY and CDR2 is FYNNEI. Trimming pared 5 bases from V and 1 base from J, leaving 15 bases between. The length of the CDR3 is 16 residues.

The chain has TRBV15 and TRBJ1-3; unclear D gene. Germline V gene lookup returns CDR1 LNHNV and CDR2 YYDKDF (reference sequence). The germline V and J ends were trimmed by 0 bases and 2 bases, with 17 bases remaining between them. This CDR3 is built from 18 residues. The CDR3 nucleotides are TGTGCCACCAGCAGAGATCTCTCCGCGTTCGGGACTGGAAACACCATATATTTT. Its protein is CATSRDLSAFGTGNTIYF.

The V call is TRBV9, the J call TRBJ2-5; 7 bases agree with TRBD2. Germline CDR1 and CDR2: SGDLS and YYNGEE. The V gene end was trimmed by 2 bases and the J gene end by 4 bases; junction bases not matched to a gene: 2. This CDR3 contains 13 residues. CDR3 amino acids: CASSVGGLETQYF. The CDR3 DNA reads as TGTGCCAGCAGCGTGGGAGGGCTAGAGACCCAGTACTTC.

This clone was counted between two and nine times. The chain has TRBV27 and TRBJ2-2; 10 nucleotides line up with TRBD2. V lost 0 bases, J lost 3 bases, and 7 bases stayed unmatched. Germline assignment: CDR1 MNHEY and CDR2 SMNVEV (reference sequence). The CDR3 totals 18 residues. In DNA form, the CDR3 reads TGTGCCAGCAGTTTATCAGTAGCGGGGGGCCTATACACCGGGGAGCTGTTTTTT. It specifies CASSLSVAGGLYTGELFF.

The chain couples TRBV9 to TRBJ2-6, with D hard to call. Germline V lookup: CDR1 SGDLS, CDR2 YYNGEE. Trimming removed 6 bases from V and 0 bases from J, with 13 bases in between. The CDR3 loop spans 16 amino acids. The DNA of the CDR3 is TGTGCCAGCAAGGACGGAACCAACTCTGGGGCCAACGTCCTGACTTTC. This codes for CASKDGTNSGANVLTF.